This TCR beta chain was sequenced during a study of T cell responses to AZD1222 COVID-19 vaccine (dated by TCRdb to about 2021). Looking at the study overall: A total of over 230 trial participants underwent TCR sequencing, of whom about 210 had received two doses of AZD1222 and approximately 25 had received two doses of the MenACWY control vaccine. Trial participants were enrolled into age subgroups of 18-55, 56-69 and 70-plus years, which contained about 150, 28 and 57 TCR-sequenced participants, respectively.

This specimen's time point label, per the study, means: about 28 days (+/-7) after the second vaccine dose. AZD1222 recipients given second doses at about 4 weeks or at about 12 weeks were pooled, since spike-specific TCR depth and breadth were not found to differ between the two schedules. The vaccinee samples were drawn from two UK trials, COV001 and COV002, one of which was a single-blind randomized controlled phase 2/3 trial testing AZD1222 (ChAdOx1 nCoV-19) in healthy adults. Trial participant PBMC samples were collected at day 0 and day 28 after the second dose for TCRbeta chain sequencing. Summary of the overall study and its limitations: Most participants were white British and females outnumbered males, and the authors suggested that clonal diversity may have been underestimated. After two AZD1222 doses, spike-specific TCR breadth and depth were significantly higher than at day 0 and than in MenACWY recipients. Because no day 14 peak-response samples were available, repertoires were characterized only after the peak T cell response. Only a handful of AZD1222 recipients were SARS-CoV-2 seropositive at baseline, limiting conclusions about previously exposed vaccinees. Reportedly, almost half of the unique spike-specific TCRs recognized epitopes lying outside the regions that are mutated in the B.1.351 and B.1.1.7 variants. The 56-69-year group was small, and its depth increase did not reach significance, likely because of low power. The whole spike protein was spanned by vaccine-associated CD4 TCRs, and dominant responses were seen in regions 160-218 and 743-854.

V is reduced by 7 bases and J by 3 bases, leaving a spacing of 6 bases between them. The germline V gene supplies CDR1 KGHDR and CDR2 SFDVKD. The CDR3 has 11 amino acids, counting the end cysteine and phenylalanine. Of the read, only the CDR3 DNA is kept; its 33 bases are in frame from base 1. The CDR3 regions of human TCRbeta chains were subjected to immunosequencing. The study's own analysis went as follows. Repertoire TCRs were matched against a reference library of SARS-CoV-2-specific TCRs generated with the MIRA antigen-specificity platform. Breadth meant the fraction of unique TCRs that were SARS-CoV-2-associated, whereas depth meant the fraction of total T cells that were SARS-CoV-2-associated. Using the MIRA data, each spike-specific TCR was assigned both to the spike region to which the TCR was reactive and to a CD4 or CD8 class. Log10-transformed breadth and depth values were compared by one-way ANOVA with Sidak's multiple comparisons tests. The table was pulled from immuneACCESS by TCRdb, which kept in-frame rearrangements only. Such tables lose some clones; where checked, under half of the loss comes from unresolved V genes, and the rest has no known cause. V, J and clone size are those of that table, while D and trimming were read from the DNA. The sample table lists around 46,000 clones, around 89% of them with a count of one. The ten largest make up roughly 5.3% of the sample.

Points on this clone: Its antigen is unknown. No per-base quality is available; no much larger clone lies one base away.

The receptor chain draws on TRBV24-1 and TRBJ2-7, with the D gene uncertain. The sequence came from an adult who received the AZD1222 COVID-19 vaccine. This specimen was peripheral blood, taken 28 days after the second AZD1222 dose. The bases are TGTGCCACCAGAAGAAACTACGAGCAGTACTTC. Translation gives CATRRNYEQYF.